This T cell receptor beta chain emerged from a study of T cell responses to AZD1222 COVID-19 vaccine. Turning to the study itself: The study pooled second doses at about 4 or about 12 weeks. Overall study results and limits: Spike as a whole was targeted by vaccine-associated CD4 TCRs, dominant at 160-218 and 743-854.

In germline, CDR1 is SGHDT, CDR2 YYEEEE. V lost 0 bases to trimming and J lost 7 bases, with 16 bases between them. The CDR3 consists of 15 residues. With respect to this clone: What it binds is not known.

Profiled with immunoSEQ multiplex PCR; TCRdb holds only in-frame clones, not every one. The sample consists of 140,000 to 150,000 clones, 85% to 90% of them appearing once. The V gene is TRBV5-6, the J gene TRBJ1-2; tentatively, D is TRBD1 (5 bases). This receptor was taken from an adult in good health. The sample consisted of peripheral blood, taken on day 0 of AZD1222 vaccination. CDR3 region: CASSLDRRRGSGYTF. CDR3 bases: TGTGCCAGCAGCTTGGATCGCAGGCGGGGGAGTGGCTACACCTTC. The whole variable domain, filled in from reference TRBV5-6 and TRBJ1-2, reads DAGVTQSPTHLIKTRGQQVTLRCSPKSGHDTVSWYQQALGQGPQFIFQYYEEEERQRGNFPDRFSGHQFPNYSSELNVNALLLGDSALYLCASSLDRRRGSGYTFGSGTRLTVV.